Listed here are 25 T cell receptor beta chains from one sample, sequenced in a study of cytomegalovirus exposure and HLA in healthy donors. PCR employed 60 Vbeta and 13 Jbeta primers. Only in-frame clones appear in the TCRdb table, and some are missing; sequencing was by immunoSEQ multiplex PCR. The sample consists of about 170,000 clones, over 80% of them appearing once. The material sequenced was PBMCs. Receptors were obtained from a male donor in good health and CMV-seronegative.

The V and J genes are TRBV19 and TRBJ1-1, with D maybe TRBD1 (6 bases). The V end lost 3 bases, the J end lost 0 bases, and 11 bases lay between the germline ends. Germline lookup yields CDR1 LNHDA and CDR2 SQIVND (reference sequence). This CDR3 contains 15 residues. Here the CDR3 DNA reads TGTGCCAGTAGTATCGCGGCAGGGGTGAACACTGAAGCTTTCTTT. Its translation is CASSIAAGVNTEAFF. The variable domain in full, with the rest retrieved from reference TRBV19 and TRBJ1-1, is DGGITQSPKYLFRKEGQNVTLSCEQNLNHDAMYWYRQDPGQGLRLIYYSQIVNDFQKGDIAEGYSVSREKKESFPLTVTSAQKNPTAFYLCASSIAAGVNTEAFFGQGTRLTVV.

This clone was picked up a small number of times. This chain links TRBV29-1 with TRBJ1-1; D gene uncertain. Germline loops: CDR1 SQVTM, CDR2 ANQGSEA. V was cut by 3 bases and J by 8 bases, with 13 bases left in between. The CDR3 is 12 amino acids. This CDR3 reads CSVEAWADEAFF. CDR3 bases: TGCAGCGTTGAGGCTTGGGCAGACGAAGCTTTCTTT.

This chain joins TRBV27 and TRBJ2-3; 8 bases line up with TRBD1. Germline values: CDR1 MNHEY, CDR2 SMNVEV (reference sequence). The CDR3 length is 16 residues. Trimming removed 6 bases from V and 5 bases from J; junction bases left unmatched: 13. The CDR3 loop reads CASSPRKSTGGDTQYF. CDR3 in DNA: TGTGCCAGCAGCCCCCGAAAGTCCACAGGGGGAGATACGCAGTATTTT.

The chain joins TRBV29-1 to TRBJ2-2; D may be TRBD2 (5 bases). V lost 3 bases and J lost 1, with 9 bases in between. CDR3 length: 14 amino acids. In germline, CDR1 is SQVTM, CDR2 ANQGSEA. CDR3 residues: CSVDLEGNTGELFF. In nucleotides, the CDR3 is TGCAGCGTTGATCTCGAGGGGAACACCGGGGAGCTGTTTTTT.

This clone was found once. The chain has TRBV5-3 and TRBJ2-7; 8 bases align to TRBD1. TRBV5-3 is an ORF for which the function is uncertain. Trimming at V came to 4 bases and at J to 5 bases, leaving 11 bases not matched to a gene. The CDR3 spans 15 residues. The CDR3 nucleotides read TGTGCCAGAAGCAGGGGAAAGGACAGGGTCAACGAGCAGTACTTC. Translated, it gives CARSRGKDRVNEQYF.

This chain uses TRBV29-1 with TRBJ2-1, with 9 nucleotides matching TRBD1. The length of the CDR3 is 14 residues. The germline V gene has CDR1 SQVTM and CDR2 ANQGSEA. V was clipped by 3 bases and J by 12 bases; unmatched bases: 12. In nucleotides, the CDR3 is TGCAGCGTTGACTCCGGGACAGGGTCCTACGGGCAGTTCTTC. Its protein is CSVDSGTGSYGQFF.

The chain carries TRBV29-1 and TRBJ1-2, with 9 bases lining up with TRBD1. The CDR3 contains 14 residues. CDR1 is SQVTM, CDR2 ANQGSEA, per germline. V lost 4 bases to trimming and J lost 6 bases; unmatched junction nucleotides: 9. The CDR3 bases are TGCAGCGTTGGTGGACAGGGGTCTTCGGATGGCTACACCTTC. The encoded protein is CSVGGQGSSDGYTF.

This chain uses TRBV27 with TRBJ2-1; D might be TRBD2 (6 bases). Germline V CDR1 and CDR2: MNHEY, SMNVEV (reference sequence). The V and J ends lost 4 bases and 0 bases respectively, with 13 bases between them. The CDR3 is 16 amino acids. In DNA form, the CDR3 reads TGTGCCAGCAGTTCCTCCCGGGACTCCTCCTACAATGAGCAGTTCTTC. Amino acids: CASSSSRDSSYNEQFF.

V is TRBV4-3 and J is TRBJ1-2, with 7 bases aligning to TRBD1. Germline lookup yields CDR1 LGHNA and CDR2 YSLEER. The CDR3 covers 15 residues. The ends lost 0 bases at V and 6 bases at J; junction bases unmatched: 7. The DNA of the CDR3 is TGCGCCAGCAGCCAAGATCAACAGGGGCCACATGGCTACACCTTC. It specifies CASSQDQQGPHGYTF.

This clone was seen only a few times. This chain joins TRBV10-3 and TRBJ1-1, with D uncertain. The V gene's germline CDR1 is ENHRY and CDR2 SYGVKD. The CDR3 extends over 13 amino acids. V lost 6 bases and J 6 bases, leaving 14 bases between the germline ends. CDR3 loop: CAISPREVPEAFF. The DNA of the CDR3 is TGTGCCATCAGCCCTCGGGAGGTTCCTGAAGCTTTCTTT.

The chain is built from TRBV6-5 and TRBJ1-3, with TRBD1 as a possible D gene (5 bases). V was shortened by 0 bases and J by 0 bases, with 9 bases between the two germline ends. The germline gives CDR1 MNHEY, CDR2 SVGAGI. The CDR3 length is 16 residues. The CDR3 spells CASSYSQGPSGNTIYF. The DNA of the CDR3 is TGTGCCAGCAGTTACTCCCAGGGCCCCTCTGGAAACACCATATATTTT.

V gene TRBV4-1 combines with J gene TRBJ1-5; TRBD1 matches 9 bases. V lost 5 bases and J lost 4; bases outside the gene matches: 3. This CDR3 is built from 14 residues. The germline V gene encodes CDR1 MGHRA and CDR2 YSYEKL. This CDR3 is CASSFGTGNQPQHF. For the CDR3, the DNA is TGCGCCAGCAGCTTCGGGACAGGGAATCAGCCCCAGCATTTT.

The rearrangement joins TRBV18 to TRBJ2-1; the D gene is possibly TRBD2 (6 bases). The CDR3 contains 16 residues. The ends were cut back, 1 base at V and 4 bases at J, with 14 bases in the middle. Germline V gene data show CDR1 as KGHSH and CDR2 as LQKENI. CDR3 DNA sequence: TGTGCCAGCTCACCACTGGGAAAGGGGAGGTACAATGAGCAGTTCTTC. It is translated as CASSPLGKGRYNEQFF.

The chain links TRBV27 to TRBJ1-5; D is uncertain. The CDR3 extends over 14 amino acids. V gave up 5 bases and J gave up 2 bases, with 10 bases separating them. The germline CDR1 and CDR2 sequences are MNHEY and SMNVEV (reference sequence). The CDR3 coding sequence is TGTGCCAGCAGTCCTCTTTTCGGCAATCAGCCCCAGCATTTT. This gives the protein CASSPLFGNQPQHF.

This clone appeared once. V gene TRBV12-5 combines with J gene TRBJ1-1, with D possibly matching TRBD1 (5 bases). V dropped 6 bases and J dropped 3 bases, with 11 bases sitting between them. Germline CDR1 reads LGHNT; CDR2 reads FRNRAP. This CDR3 is 13 amino acids long. The CDR3 here is CASGSPGHTEAFF. CDR3 nucleotide sequence: TGTGCTAGTGGCTCCCCAGGGCACACTGAAGCTTTCTTT. Variable domain in full (rest from reference TRBV12-5 and TRBJ1-1): DARVTQTPRHKVTEMGQEVTMRCQPILGHNTVFWYRQTMMQGLELLAYFRNRAPLDDSGMPKDRFSAEMPDATLATLKIQPSEPRDSAVYFCASGSPGHTEAFFGQGTRLTVV.

Concerning this clone itself: The germline gene is not matched at one end of the junction; a read error may be the cause. V usage is TRBV5-4 and J usage is TRBJ2-7; 8 bases are a match to TRBD1. CDR3 length: 13 amino acids. The germline V gene encodes CDR1 SGHNT and CDR2 YYREEE (reference sequence). This CDR3 is CASSLDRVYEQYF. CDR3 in DNA: TGTGCCAGCAGTTTGGACAGGGTGTACGAGCAGTACTTC.

This clone was detected once. CDR3 amino acids: CASSPAFGTGSNYGYTF. In DNA form, the CDR3 reads TGCGCCAGCAGCCCCGCGTTCGGGACAGGGTCTAACTATGGCTACACCTTC. The chain carries TRBV4-3 and TRBJ1-2; 9 bases agree with TRBD1. J gave up 0 bases and V 4 bases, and 9 bases lay outside the gene matches. Germline CDR1 is LGHNA and CDR2 is YSLEER. The CDR3 spans 17 residues.

The CDR3 DNA sequence: TGTGCCATCAGTGAGTCGTCAGGGGCGGCCGGGGAGCTGTTTTTT. It yields the protein CAISESSGAAGELFF. The chain employs TRBV10-3 and TRBJ2-2; TRBD1 is a possible D gene (6 bases). CDR3 length: 15 residues. The germline CDR1 and CDR2 sequences are ENHRY and SYGVKD. V was pared by 0 bases and J by 6 bases, with 11 bases between.

The chain recombines TRBV18 with TRBJ2-1, with D possibly matching TRBD2 (5 bases). The CDR3 extends over 14 amino acids. V was trimmed by 2 bases and J by 4 bases, leaving 9 bases between them. Germline values: CDR1 KGHSH, CDR2 LQKENI. The CDR3 sequence: CASSPGSGYNEQFF. In DNA form, the CDR3 reads TGTGCCAGCTCACCAGGGTCGGGGTACAATGAGCAGTTCTTC.

About this clone itself: Other DNA sequences in this sample translate to the same CDR3. V gene TRBV9 combines with J gene TRBJ1-3, with D possibly being TRBD1 (5 bases). This CDR3 is 15 amino acids long. The V end was cut by 0 bases, the J end by 2 bases, with 9 bases between. CDR1 is SGDLS and CDR2 is YYNGEE in the germline V gene. CDR3 loop: CASSVGQGAGNTIYF. In nucleotides, the CDR3 is TGTGCCAGCAGCGTAGGGCAGGGCGCTGGAAACACCATATATTTT.

The V call is TRBV5-5, the J call TRBJ1-1; D not certain. The ends were cut back, 2 bases at V and 5 bases at J, with 10 bases in the middle. This CDR3 spans 13 amino acids. The germline CDR1 and CDR2 sequences are SGHKS and YYEKEE (reference sequence). CDR3 loop: CASSFGSRTEAFF. Written as DNA, the CDR3 is TGTGCCAGCAGCTTTGGGAGCCGAACTGAAGCTTTCTTT.

The chain carries TRBV10-3 and TRBJ2-1; 10 bases match TRBD2. Per germline, CDR1 ENHRY and CDR2 SYGVKD. The CDR3 has 16 amino acids. V gave up 4 bases and J gave up 5 bases; unmatched junction bases: 8. CDR3 nucleotides: TGTGCCATCAGTGGGGGGAGCGGGGGGGCCGACAATGAGCAGTTCTTC. As protein: CAISGGSGGADNEQFF.

The gene calls are TRBV7-9 and TRBJ2-3; 13 bases are a match to TRBD2. This CDR3 contains 15 residues. Unmatched junction bases numbered 0, after V lost 3 bases and J lost 3 bases. Germline V gene data show CDR1 as SEHNR and CDR2 as FQNEAQ (reference sequence). For the CDR3, the DNA is TGTGCCAGCAGCTTGACTAGCGGGGGGACAGATACGCAGTATTTT. Translating it yields CASSLTSGGTDTQYF. The full variable domain, rest sourced from reference TRBV7-9 and TRBJ2-3, is DTGVSQNPRHKITKRGQNVTFRCDPISEHNRLYWYRQTLGQGPEFLTYFQNEAQLEKSRLLSDRFSAERPKGSFSTLEIQRTEQGDSAMYLCASSLTSGGTDTQYFGPGTRLTVL.

This chain joins TRBV19 and TRBJ1-6; D is possibly TRBD1 (6 bases). Germline loops: CDR1 LNHDA, CDR2 SQIVND (reference sequence). V was trimmed by 4 bases and J by 10 bases, leaving 20 bases between them. The CDR3 runs to 16 residues. CDR3 DNA: TGTGCCAGTAGTACGGACAGTGGCTTAGTCGACTCACCCCTCCACTTT. It is translated as CASSTDSGLVDSPLHF.

This rearrangement joins TRBV5-1 to TRBJ2-2, with 7 bases matching TRBD1. J gave up 7 bases and V 4 bases, and 10 bases lay outside the gene matches. CDR3 size: 15 residues. Germline CDR1 and CDR2: SGHRS and YFSETQ. CDR3 region: CASSRRQGRDGELFF. For the CDR3, the DNA is TGCGCCAGCAGCCGCAGACAGGGTCGTGACGGGGAGCTGTTTTTT.